Listed below are T cell receptor beta chains from one sample, sequenced in a study of T cells in Graves' hyperthyroidism and ophthalmopathy. TCRdb re-analysed the multiplex PCR reads in MiXCR, keeping a single row per CDR3 protein. The sample has 500,000 to 650,000 distinct CDR3 sequences; 14% are singletons. The sequenced sample consisted of blood. These receptors were obtained from a woman aged 40 to 50 with Graves' hyperthyroidism. Each CDR3 is given with its conserved first and last residue. D genes are given only for firm matches. Rows may omit the clone size; those that give it use once, few, many or a size class.

many	NA	TRBV15	TRBJ2-7	TGTGCCACCAGCCCCCAAAAGCAACTAGCTTTGAACGAGCAGTACTTC	CATSPQKQLALNEQYF
many	TRBD2	TRBV5-1	TRBJ2-7	TGCGCCAGCAGCTTGGCGGGGGGGATCCCCTCCGAGCAGTACTTC	CASSLAGGIPSEQYF
few	NA	TRBV5-8	TRBJ1-1	TGTGCCAGCAGCCTAGCCTCCGGACAGCCGCCCACTGAAGCTTTCTTT	CASSLASGQPPTEAFF
many	NA	TRBV7-9	TRBJ2-7	TGTGCCAGCAGCAGATCCCGGGACGGATCCTACGAGCAGTACTTC	CASSRSRDGSYEQYF
many	NA	TRBV6-2/TRBV6-3	TRBJ2-1	TGTGCCAGCAGTTACGGGACTGGCCGCGGTGAGCAGTTCTTC	CASSYGTGRGEQFF
NA	TRBD2	TRBV9	TRBJ2-1	TGTGCCAGCAGCTTAAGACTAGCGGGAACGGGTGAGCAGTTCTTC	CASSLRLAGTGEQFF
many	TRBD2	TRBV20-1	TRBJ2-5	TGCAGTGCTAGACCTAGCGGGGTAAACCAAGAGACCCAGTACTTC	CSARPSGVNQETQYF
many	NA	TRBV12-3/TRBV12-4	TRBJ1-2	TGTGCCAGCAGTTTCCCTCTAGGGCATGGCTACACCTTC	CASSFPLGHGYTF
many	TRBD1	TRBV20-1	TRBJ2-1	TGCAGTGCTAGAGATATACAGGGGGCGCAGTATGAGCAGTTCTTC	CSARDIQGAQYEQFF
many	TRBD2	TRBV18	TRBJ2-1	TGTGCCAGCTCACGACTAGCGGGAGACCATGAGCAGTTCTTC	CASSRLAGDHEQFF
NA	TRBD1	TRBV2	TRBJ2-7	TGTGCCAGGACCGGGACAGGGCAGCGCGAGCAGTACTTC	CARTGTGQREQYF
NA	NA	TRBV5-4	TRBJ1-2	TGTGCCAGCAGCCCGTGGGGCACCGACTATGGCTACACCTTC	CASSPWGTDYGYTF
NA	TRBD2	TRBV10-3	TRBJ2-1	TGTGCCATCAGTGAGTTGAAACTAGCGGGAGGGATTAATGAGCAGTTCTTC	CAISELKLAGGINEQFF
NA	NA	TRBV3-1	TRBJ1-1	TGTGCCAGCAGCCAAGGGGGGGCGGAGACTGAAGCTTTCTTT	CASSQGGAETEAFF
few	NA	TRBV19	TRBJ2-1	TGTGCCAGTAGTATTATGGAGGGAAGGAGCAATGAGCAGTTCTTC	CASSIMEGRSNEQFF
many	NA	TRBV11-2	TRBJ1-6	TGTGCCAGCAGCCTCTACGGGGCGAATTCACCCCTCCACTTT	CASSLYGANSPLHF
many	NA	TRBV3-1	TRBJ1-4	TGTGCCAGCAGCCAAAACAGTGCAACTAATGAAAAACTGTTTTTT	CASSQNSATNEKLFF
few	TRBD2	TRBV3-1	TRBJ2-5	TGTGCCAGCAGCCCAATAGCGGGAGGGCCCGAACTTTACTTC	CASSPIAGGPELYF
NA	TRBD1	TRBV18	TRBJ2-2	TGTGCCAGCTCACCACAGGGACAGGGGGCGCTTGGCACCGGGGAGCTGTTTTTT	CASSPQGQGALGTGELFF
NA	NA	TRBV20-1	TRBJ2-1	TGCAGTGCTAGAGATCCCTCGGGTCACTCCTACAATGAGCAGTTCTTC	CSARDPSGHSYNEQFF
NA	NA	TRBV19	TRBJ2-3	TGTGCCAGTAGTATAGGAGGACTGAGCACAGATACGCAGTATTTT	CASSIGGLSTDTQYF
NA	TRBD2	TRBV20-1	TRBJ2-7	TGCAGTGCTAGAGATTTAGCGGGAGGTCCCTCCTACGAGCAGTACTTC	CSARDLAGGPSYEQYF
many	NA	TRBV15	TRBJ2-7	TGTGCCACCAGCAGAGACAGGGAAGGCGACGAGCAGTACTTC	CATSRDREGDEQYF
many	TRBD1	TRBV20-1	TRBJ1-5	TGCAGTGCCGGAACAGGGGTAAATCAGCCCCAGCATTTT	CSAGTGVNQPQHF
few	NA	TRBV19	TRBJ1-1	TGTGCCAGTAGTTCCCGGTTGGAGGCTGAAGCTTTCTTT	CASSSRLEAEAFF
many	NA	TRBV7-3	TRBJ2-1	TGTGCCAGCAGCTTGTTCAACGCGGTGGGGGGCAATGAGCAGTTCTTC	CASSLFNAVGGNEQFF
NA	NA	TRBV5-1	TRBJ2-7	TGCGCCAGCAGCTTCGCCAATTGGGGGGAGGACGAGCAGTACTTC	CASSFANWGEDEQYF
NA	NA	TRBV6-2/TRBV6-3	TRBJ2-3	TGTGCCAGCAGTTTCTTGGGGGGTAGCACAGATACGCAGTATTTT	CASSFLGGSTDTQYF
many	TRBD2	TRBV11-3	TRBJ2-3	TGTGCCAGCAGCTTAGGTCGACTAGCGTCCGAGGAAGCAGATACGCAGTATTTT	CASSLGRLASEEADTQYF
many	TRBD1	TRBV28	TRBJ2-7	TGTGCCAGCAGTTCGATAGGGACAGGGTCCTACGAGCAGTACTTC	CASSSIGTGSYEQYF
NA	NA	TRBV3-1	TRBJ1-3	TGTGCCAGCAGCCCGTTGGACGGAGGCCCTGGAAACACCATATATTTT	CASSPLDGGPGNTIYF
many	NA	TRBV10-1	TRBJ2-7	TGCGCCAGCAGTGAAGGGGTTCGCGGGTCCTACGAGCAGTACTTC	CASSEGVRGSYEQYF
once	NA	TRBV20-1	TRBJ1-5	TGCAGTGCTAGACGGATAGTCGGACTTTCAAATCAGCCCCAGCATTTT	CSARRIVGLSNQPQHF
few	TRBD1	TRBV12-3/TRBV12-4	TRBJ1-2	TGTGCCAGCAGTACCGGGACAGGGGGCCCCTATGGCTACACCTTC	CASSTGTGGPYGYTF
NA	TRBD1	TRBV4-1	TRBJ2-7	TGCGCCAGCAGCCAAGCAACAGGGGGTCCCTACGAGCAGTACTTC	CASSQATGGPYEQYF
many	NA	TRBV11-2	TRBJ2-3	TGTGCCAGCAGCTTAGTTACCGCTAAGGATACGCAGTATTTT	CASSLVTAKDTQYF
many	TRBD1	TRBV6-1	TRBJ1-2	TGTGCCAGCAGACCGGACAGGGGGCTTGGCTACACCTTC	CASRPDRGLGYTF
few	TRBD2	TRBV7-9	TRBJ2-1	TGTGCCAGCAACCTTAGCGGGAACCAGGGTGAGCAGTTCTTC	CASNLSGNQGEQFF
few	TRBD1	TRBV27	TRBJ2-2	TGTGCCAGCAGTTTTGGACAGGGAAACACCGGGGAGCTGTTTTTT	CASSFGQGNTGELFF
NA	TRBD2	TRBV7-4	TRBJ2-3	TGTGCCAGCAGCACCCGAGGGCTAGCGGGGGCAGATACGCAGTATTTT	CASSTRGLAGADTQYF
NA	NA	TRBV4-1	TRBJ2-7	TGCGCCAGCAGCCAAGACTCTCAGGGGCTAGGCGAGCAGTACTTC	CASSQDSQGLGEQYF
many	NA	TRBV3-1	TRBJ1-5	TGTGCCAGCAGCCAGAGCGACAGAAATCAGCCCCAGCATTTT	CASSQSDRNQPQHF
NA	NA	TRBV15	TRBJ2-7	TGTGCCACCAGCGCGGCCCCGGGGGCCTACGAGCAGTACTTC	CATSAAPGAYEQYF
NA	TRBD2	TRBV7-9	TRBJ2-1	TGTGCCAGCAGCTTAATGAGGACTAGCGGGAGGGTTCCTTTCAATGAGCAGTTCTTC	CASSLMRTSGRVPFNEQFF
many	NA	TRBV7-6	TRBJ2-7	TGTGCCAGCAGCTTAGATTGGGAAGGATACGAGCAGTACTTC	CASSLDWEGYEQYF
many	NA	TRBV10-3	TRBJ2-1	TGTGCCATCGGACAGAGCTCCTACAATGAGCAGTTCTTC	CAIGQSSYNEQFF
many	TRBD1	TRBV10-3	TRBJ2-7	TGTGCCATCAGTGACCCAGACAGGGGATTCTACGAGCAGTACTTC	CAISDPDRGFYEQYF
many	NA	TRBV3-1	TRBJ1-2	TGTGCCAGCAGCCAAGGCGGAGCTAACTATGGCTACACCTTC	CASSQGGANYGYTF
many	NA	TRBV11-2	TRBJ2-2	TGTGCCAGCAGCTCCACCCTAGGGAGACGGCGCACCGGGGAGCTGTTTTTT	CASSSTLGRRRTGELFF
many	NA	TRBV3-1	TRBJ2-1	TGTGCCAGCAGCCAAGGGCTAGCCAATGAGCAGTTCTTC	CASSQGLANEQFF
many	TRBD1	TRBV6-1	TRBJ2-2	TGTGCCAGCAGCTTCGGGACAGGGAAGAACACCGGGGAGCTGTTTTTT	CASSFGTGKNTGELFF
many	TRBD2	TRBV5-1	TRBJ2-1	TGCGCCAGCAGCCCCAGGACTAGCGGAGGCTTGAATGAGCAGTTCTTC	CASSPRTSGGLNEQFF
many	NA	TRBV28	TRBJ1-5	TGTGCCAGCAGTTTAGGGGACCGCCAGCCCCAGCATTTT	CASSLGDRQPQHF
many	NA	TRBV28	TRBJ2-1	TGTGCCAGCAGTATGATGGACGGCTCCTACAATGAGCAGTTCTTC	CASSMMDGSYNEQFF